This TCR beta chain was identified during a study of blood T cells in healthy people across ages. The V end lost 8 bases, the J end lost 4 bases, and 8 bases lay between the germline ends. The CDR3 extends over 11 amino acids. The germline gives CDR1 MDHEN, CDR2 SYDVKM. Then a second PCR, running roughly 7 to 11 cycles, was carried out with a sample-barcoded 5' primer and a J-beta primer mix. In TCRdb, the 5' RACE reads were re-called with MiXCR into one record per CDR3 protein. The table has approximately 850,000 distinct CDR3 sequences, about three fifths seen once. Material for sequencing was blood. The chain recombines TRBV28 with TRBJ2-5; no clear D gene. The clonotype originates from a man aged 30-40 years in good health. The CDR3 DNA sequence: TGTGCCAGCCGGAGCATAGAGACCCAGTACTTC. Encoded protein: CASRSIETQYF.